Listed here is a single T cell receptor (beta chain). In the authors' methods: Amplification with reference gene primers provided the estimates of nucleated cell counts. Profiled with immunoSEQ multiplex PCR; TCRdb holds only in-frame clones, not every one. V, J and clone size reflect that table, while D and trimming were determined from the DNA. The sample contains roughly 280,000 clones, 70% to 90% of which appear only once. This sample was included in a study of blood T cell repertoires in COVID-19. Whole-study context: Samples of COVID-19 (acute and convalescent) were obtained from the United States, Italy and Spain. The cDNA or gDNA used as material had been derived from T cells, B-cell-depleted T cells, or PBMCs.

The CDR3 sequence is 16 residues long. Per the germline V gene, CDR1 is SGHRS and CDR2 is YFSETQ. V was shortened by 1 base and J by 0 bases, with 12 bases between the two germline ends. Sequencing was performed on peripheral blood. This clonotype was sampled from a man aged 60 to 75 who had recovered from COVID-19. J is TRBJ2-3 and V is TRBV5-1; D is possibly TRBD2 (6 bases). The DNA for the CDR3 is TGCGCCAGCAGCTTGATTAGCGGAACTAGCACAGATACGCAGTATTTT. Its protein product is CASSLISGTSTDTQYF.